This passage covers 20 T cell receptor beta chains from one sample sequenced in a study of T cells in narcolepsy (dated by TCRdb to the late 2010s). Receptor amplification or capture employed the immunoSEQ multiplex PCR assay. In its TCRdb copy, this immuneACCESS table keeps in-frame sequences only and misses some clones. Where compared with another copy, unresolved V genes explain less than half of these, and the others have no known cause. The sample has tens of thousands of clones on record, around 86% of them singletons. Approximately 0.91% of the sample comes from the top ten. The sequencing sample was made of CD45RA- memory CD4+ T cells from PBMCs. Per the publication, the cell subset or site label means: memory T cells sorted ex vivo from peripheral blood. These receptors were collected from a human donor with narcolepsy.

This chain connects TRBV4-3 to TRBJ1-3; D unresolved. This CDR3 is 16 amino acids long. Germline-derived CDR1 and CDR2 are LGHNA and YSLEER. V lost 0 bases and J 0 bases, leaving 9 bases between the germline ends. CDR3 residues: CASSQEHNFSGNTIYF. CDR3 nucleotides: TGCGCCAGCAGCCAAGAACATAACTTCTCTGGAAACACCATATATTTT.

The table lists this clone with a count of one. The V and J genes are TRBV10-3 and TRBJ2-3, with TRBD2 identical over 10 bases. The CDR3 contains 16 residues. Losses at the gene ends were 3 bases for V and 6 bases for J; bases not matched to a gene: 9. Germline loops: CDR1 ENHRY, CDR2 SYGVKD. CDR3 coding DNA: TGTGCCATCAGTGATCGGACTAGCGGCCCCGGGGATACGCAGTATTTT. Its protein product is CAISDRTSGPGDTQYF.

The chain has TRBV5-6 and TRBJ2-2; D gene uncertain. The CDR3 loop spans 11 amino acids. CDR1 and CDR2 (germline): SGHDT, YYEEEE. V dropped 6 bases and J dropped 6 bases, with 6 bases sitting between them. This CDR3 reads CASTRAGELFF. As DNA, the CDR3 is TGTGCCAGCACTAGGGCCGGGGAGCTGTTTTTT.

The J gene is TRBJ2-1, the V gene TRBV2; D remains unclear. V shed 6 bases and J shed 8 bases, with 8 bases lying between them. The germline V gene has CDR1 SNHLY and CDR2 FYNNEI. The CDR3 sequence is 11 residues long. CDR3: CASSAIDEQFF. CDR3 DNA sequence: TGTGCCAGCAGCGCGATCGATGAGCAGTTCTTC.

This clone was observed a handful of times. The rearrangement links TRBV7-2 to TRBJ1-3; TRBD1 aligns across 8 bases. Germline lookup yields CDR1 SGHTA and CDR2 FQGNSA. The junction had 3 bases not matched to a gene; V was cut back by 5 bases and J by 0 bases. This CDR3 spans 15 amino acids. DNA for the CDR3: TGTGCCAGCAGCCCGCAGGGGGCCTCTGGAAACACCATATATTTT. Translation: CASSPQGASGNTIYF. The full variable domain, completed using reference TRBV7-2 and TRBJ1-3, is GAGVSQSPSNKVTEKGKDVELRCDPISGHTALYWYRQSLGQGLEFLIYFQGNSAPDKSGLPSDRFSAERTGGSVSTLTIQRTQQEDSAVYLCASSPQGASGNTIYFGEGSWLTVV.

V usage is TRBV29-1 and J usage is TRBJ1-3; a possible D gene is TRBD1 (5 bases). From germline, CDR1 is SQVTM and CDR2 ANQGSEA. Trimming removed 3 bases at V and 0 bases at J, with 9 bases between. The CDR3 has 14 residues. CDR3 region: CSVDGRGSGNTIYF. As DNA, the CDR3 is TGCAGCGTTGACGGTAGGGGCTCTGGAAACACCATATATTTT. The full variable domain, completed using reference TRBV29-1 and TRBJ1-3, is SAVISQKPSRDICQRGTSLTIQCQVDSQVTMMFWYRQQPGQSLTLIATANQGSEATYESGFVIDKFPISRPNLTFSTLTVSNMSPEDSSIYLCSVDGRGSGNTIYFGEGSWLTVV.

Here the CDR3 DNA reads TGCAGCGTTGAGGCAACAGGGAGGGGAGTTGGGGAGACCCAGTACTTC. As protein: CSVEATGRGVGETQYF. The chain uses TRBV29-1 and TRBJ2-5; TRBD2 is a possible D gene (7 bases). The CDR3 length is 16 residues. Germline V CDR1 and CDR2: SQVTM, ANQGSEA. Trimming stripped 3 bases from V and 5 bases from J, with 22 bases between.

The V and J genes are TRBV19 and TRBJ2-6; D gene uncertain. The CDR3 is 14 amino acids. Germline lookup yields CDR1 LNHDA and CDR2 SQIVND (reference sequence). With 6 bases removed from V and 0 bases from J, the gap between germline ends came to 6 bases. The CDR3 spells CASSYDSGANVLTF. CDR3 DNA: TGTGCCAGTAGCTACGACTCTGGGGCCAACGTCCTGACTTTC.

The V gene is TRBV30, the J gene TRBJ1-1; D is ambiguous. The CDR3 contains 13 residues. V lost 2 bases to trimming and J lost 1 base, with 8 bases between them. Germline V gene sequence: CDR1 GTSNPN, CDR2 SVGIG (reference sequence). The chain's CDR3 is CAWSTQKNTEAFF. The CDR3 DNA follows: TGTGCCTGGAGTACTCAGAAGAACACTGAAGCTTTCTTT. Full variable domain (outside the CDR3, taken from reference TRBV30 and TRBJ1-1): SQTIHQWPATLVQPVGSPLSLECTVEGTSNPNLYWYRQAAGRGLQLLFYSVGIGQISSEVPQNLSASRPQDRQFILSSKKLLLSDSGFYLCAWSTQKNTEAFFGQGTRLTVV.

CDR3 coding DNA: TGCGCCAGCAGTGAGTGGGGAACCGGTCGGAACACTGAAGCTTTCTTT. Encoded protein: CASSEWGTGRNTEAFF. The chain carries TRBV10-2 and TRBJ1-1; D is unclear. This CDR3 has 16 residues. Germline CDR1 is WSHSY and CDR2 is SAAADI. V dropped 1 base and J dropped 1 base, with 13 bases sitting between them.

This clone showed up just once. The rearrangement uses TRBV7-8 and TRBJ2-2; no clear D. The germline gives CDR1 SGHVS, CDR2 FQNEAQ. The ends were cut back, 2 bases at V and 2 bases at J, with 12 bases in the middle. The CDR3 has 16 amino acids. Here the CDR3 DNA reads TGTGCCAGCAGCTTAAGTGAGGCCGGAAACACCGGGGAGCTGTTTTTT. Amino acid sequence: CASSLSEAGNTGELFF.

Comments on this clone: The same CDR3 is also encoded by other DNA sequences in this sample. V is TRBV9 and J is TRBJ2-2; no clear D. Deletions cut 0 bases from V and 0 bases from J, with 6 bases between. Germline V gene sequence: CDR1 SGDLS, CDR2 YYNGEE. The CDR3 contains 15 residues. The CDR3 nucleotides read TGTGCCAGCAGCGTAGGGCTAGCGAACACCGGGGAGCTGTTTTTT. It yields the protein CASSVGLANTGELFF.

This chain connects TRBV6-5 to TRBJ1-5; D call uncertain. The V gene's germline CDR1 is MNHEY and CDR2 SVGAGI. The ends were cut back, 0 bases at V and 3 bases at J, with 9 bases in the middle. The CDR3 covers 15 residues. The CDR3 loop is CASSYSHTDNQPQHF. CDR3 in DNA: TGTGCCAGCAGTTACTCGCACACCGACAATCAGCCCCAGCATTTT.

This chain uses TRBV11-3 with TRBJ2-3, with TRBD2 identical over 9 bases. Trimming removed 3 bases from V and 1 base from J; junction bases left unmatched: 5. This CDR3 is 16 amino acids long. CDR1 is SGHNT and CDR2 is YENEEA in the germline V gene. This CDR3 is CASSFGASGGTDTQYF. CDR3 bases: TGTGCCAGCAGCTTTGGGGCTAGCGGGGGCACAGATACGCAGTATTTT.

This clone was seen only a few times. The rearrangement uses TRBV5-1 and TRBJ2-2; D may be TRBD1 (7 bases). Germline V lookup: CDR1 SGHRS, CDR2 YFSETQ. Trimming stripped 4 bases from V and 7 bases from J, with 17 bases between. The CDR3 loop spans 15 amino acids. CDR3 nucleotide sequence: TGCGCCAGCAGCCCAGTGGCCAGGGGGGACGGGGAGCTGTTTTTT. Translated, it gives CASSPVARGDGELFF. Full variable domain (rest looked up from reference TRBV5-1 and TRBJ2-2): KAGVTQTPRYLIKTRGQQVTLSCSPISGHRSVSWYQQTPGQGLQFLFEYFSETQRNKGNFPGRFSGRQFSNSRSEMNVSTLELGDSALYLCASSPVARGDGELFFGEGSRLTVL.

CDR3 region: CASGLLTVEQFF. The CDR3 region has the DNA TGTGCTAGTGGTTTGCTGACTGTGGAGCAGTTCTTC. The chain is built from TRBV12-5 and TRBJ2-1; D gene uncertain. Germline V lookup: CDR1 LGHNT, CDR2 FRNRAP. V was pared by 2 bases and J by 10 bases, with 9 bases between. This CDR3 region has 12 residues. Full variable domain (outside the CDR3, taken from reference TRBV12-5 and TRBJ2-1): DARVTQTPRHKVTEMGQEVTMRCQPILGHNTVFWYRQTMMQGLELLAYFRNRAPLDDSGMPKDRFSAEMPDATLATLKIQPSEPRDSAVYFCASGLLTVEQFFGPGTRLTVL.

This clone was counted only a few times. This CDR3 is also generated by other DNA sequences in the sample. V usage is TRBV4-1 and J usage is TRBJ2-3, with D possibly TRBD1 on 6 matching bases. The V end was cut by 0 bases, the J end by 0 bases, with 7 bases between. CDR1 and CDR2 from the germline V gene are MGHRA and YSYEKL. This CDR3 has 15 amino acids. CDR3 protein: CASSQDGQSTDTQYF. CDR3 bases: TGCGCCAGCAGCCAAGACGGACAGAGCACAGATACGCAGTATTTT.

The chain uses TRBV27 and TRBJ2-1; tentative D call: TRBD2 (6 bases). This CDR3 spans 13 amino acids. Germline lookup yields CDR1 MNHEY and CDR2 SMNVEV (reference sequence). The V end was cut by 8 bases, the J end by 5 bases, with 13 bases between. The CDR3 DNA reads as TGTGCCAGCCGGGGGACGACGAACAATGAGCAGTTCTTC. Protein product: CASRGTTNNEQFF.

This chain uses TRBV7-8 with TRBJ1-1; 8 nucleotides agree with TRBD1. This CDR3 spans 14 amino acids. Germline V gives CDR1 SGHVS, CDR2 FQNEAQ. J lost 1 base, V lost 5 bases, and 3 bases had no gene match. The CDR3 nucleotides read TGTGCCAGCAGCCCCGGACAGGGGAACACTGAAGCTTTCTTT. It is translated as CASSPGQGNTEAFF.

The gene calls are TRBV5-6 and TRBJ1-1; D unresolved. This CDR3 comprises 13 residues. Germline values: CDR1 SGHDT, CDR2 YYEEEE. Trimming stripped 0 bases from V and 5 bases from J, with 8 bases between. The CDR3 DNA follows: TGTGCCAGCAGCTTGGGTGCGGGGACTGAAGCTTTCTTT. Encoded protein: CASSLGAGTEAFF.